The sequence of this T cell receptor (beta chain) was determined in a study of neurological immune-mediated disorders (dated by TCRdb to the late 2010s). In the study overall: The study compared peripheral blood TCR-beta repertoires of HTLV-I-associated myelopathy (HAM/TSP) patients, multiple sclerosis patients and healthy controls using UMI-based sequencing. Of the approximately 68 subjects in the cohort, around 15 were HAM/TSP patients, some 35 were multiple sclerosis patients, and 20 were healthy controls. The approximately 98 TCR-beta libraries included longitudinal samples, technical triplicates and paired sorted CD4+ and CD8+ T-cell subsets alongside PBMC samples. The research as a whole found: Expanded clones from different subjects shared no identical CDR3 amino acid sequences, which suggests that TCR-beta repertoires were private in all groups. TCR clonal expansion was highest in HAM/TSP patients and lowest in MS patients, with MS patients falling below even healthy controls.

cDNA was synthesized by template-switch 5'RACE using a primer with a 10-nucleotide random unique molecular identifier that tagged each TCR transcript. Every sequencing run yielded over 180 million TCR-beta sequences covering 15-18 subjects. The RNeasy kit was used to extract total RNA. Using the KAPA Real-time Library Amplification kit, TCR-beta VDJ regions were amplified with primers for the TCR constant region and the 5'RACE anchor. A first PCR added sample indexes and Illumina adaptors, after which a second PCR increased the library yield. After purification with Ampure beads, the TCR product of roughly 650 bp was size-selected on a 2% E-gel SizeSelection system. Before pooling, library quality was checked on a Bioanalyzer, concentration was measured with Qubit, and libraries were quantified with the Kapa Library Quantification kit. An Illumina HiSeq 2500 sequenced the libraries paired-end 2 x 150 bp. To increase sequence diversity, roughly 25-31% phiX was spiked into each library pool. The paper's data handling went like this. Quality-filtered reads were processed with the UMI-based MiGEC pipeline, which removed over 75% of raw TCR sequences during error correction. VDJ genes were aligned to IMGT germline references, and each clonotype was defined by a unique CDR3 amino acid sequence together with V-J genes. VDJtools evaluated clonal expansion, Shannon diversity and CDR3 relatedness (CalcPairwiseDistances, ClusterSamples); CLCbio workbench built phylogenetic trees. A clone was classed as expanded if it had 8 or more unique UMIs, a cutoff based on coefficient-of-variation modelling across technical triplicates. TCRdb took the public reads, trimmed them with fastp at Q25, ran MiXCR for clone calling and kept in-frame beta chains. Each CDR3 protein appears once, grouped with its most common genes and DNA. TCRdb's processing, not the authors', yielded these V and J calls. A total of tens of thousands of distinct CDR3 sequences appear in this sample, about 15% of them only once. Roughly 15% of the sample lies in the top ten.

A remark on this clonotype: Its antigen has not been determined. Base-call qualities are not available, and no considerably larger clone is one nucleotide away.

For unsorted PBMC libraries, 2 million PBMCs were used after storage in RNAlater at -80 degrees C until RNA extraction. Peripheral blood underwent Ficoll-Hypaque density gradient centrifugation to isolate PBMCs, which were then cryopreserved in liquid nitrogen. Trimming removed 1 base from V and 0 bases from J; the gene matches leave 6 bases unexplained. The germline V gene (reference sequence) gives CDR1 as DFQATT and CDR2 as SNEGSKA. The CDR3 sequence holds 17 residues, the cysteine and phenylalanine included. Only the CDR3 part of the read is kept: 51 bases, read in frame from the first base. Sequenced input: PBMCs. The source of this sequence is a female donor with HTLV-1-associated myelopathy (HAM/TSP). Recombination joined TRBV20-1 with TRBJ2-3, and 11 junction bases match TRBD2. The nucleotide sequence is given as TGCAGTGCTAGAGGCCCGACTAGCGGGAATAGCACAGATACGCAGTATTTT. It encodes CSARGPTSGNSTDTQYF.